This T cell receptor beta chain was captured by sequencing in a study of blood T cell repertoires in COVID-19. Across the whole study: Both acute and convalescent COVID-19 samples were obtained from the United States, Italy and Spain. PBMCs, B-cell-depleted T cells, or T cells provided the cDNA or gDNA that made up the material.

As originally analysed: The authors estimated nucleated cell counts from reference gene primer amplification. The assay was immunoSEQ multiplex PCR, and TCRdb's table has in-frame clones only and misses some. The DNA was the basis for D and trimming; V, J and clone size are from that table. The sample includes about 240,000 clones, around 90% of them seen just once. The CDR3 is made up of 16 amino acids. V lost 4 bases and J lost 0, with 11 bases in between. Germline V gives CDR1 SGDLS, CDR2 YYNGEE. Sequenced sample: peripheral blood. The clonotype originates from a man aged 25 to 40 with COVID-19, enrolled during active disease. The chain couples TRBV9 to TRBJ2-6, with D perhaps matching TRBD1 (6 bases). The CDR3, as DNA: TGTGCCAGCAGCAAGACAGGCTTCTCTGGGGCCAACGTCCTGACTTTC. It is translated as CASSKTGFSGANVLTF.